A selection of T cell receptor beta chains follows, all from one sample in a study of blood T cell repertoires in COVID-19. Sequenced by immunoSEQ multiplex PCR; TCRdb stores in-frame clones only, minus some. The sample yields roughly 60,000 clones, around four fifths seen once. Sequenced input: peripheral blood. These receptors originate from a woman aged 80 or older with acute or convalescent COVID-19. CDR3s leave out the opening cysteine and the closing phenylalanine or tryptophan. Fields, in order: D gene, V gene, CDR3 protein. The D gene is left open where the match is weak.

TRBD2,TRBV19,ASSPGTSGSYEQY
TRBD2,TRBV4-2,ASSLVTSGERYEQY
.,TRBV7-2,ASSLRRDRNEQY
.,TRBV9,ASSGALVNTIY
.,TRBV5-8,ASSLAFGGRPYEQY
TRBD2,TRBV6-6,ASSDSAGASTDTQY
TRBD2,TRBV7-8,ASSLVLAGGPFYEQY
.,TRBV21-1,ASSTRTGGYMGGNTIY
.,TRBV3-1/TRBV3-2,ASSQVGSRNEKLF
TRBD2,TRBV2,ASSGFLAGDTGELF
TRBD1,TRBV11-3,ASSLGVRGLFEAF
TRBD2,TRBV18,ASSPRTSGRQETQY
TRBD2,TRBV7-8,ASSNRGLAGDSSYNEQF
TRBD1,TRBV30,AWSAPEGGEKLF
.,TRBV28,ASNSYYEQY
TRBD2,TRBV4-1,ASSQVPSGGLHEQY
.,TRBV6-5,ASSRLSGVVYEQY
.,TRBV5-6,ASSLAVGGEAF
.,TRBV25-1,ASSGGTASYGYT
TRBD1,TRBV5-8,ASSNGTGGAETQY
.,TRBV5-6,ASSLGPGPERPQH
TRBD1,TRBV6-5,ASRGQRNTGELF
.,TRBV7-9,ASSLDLFYEQY
TRBD1,TRBV28,ASSLTGQGSYEQY
.,TRBV24-1,ATSDGAKETQY
.,TRBV19,ASQTAGTPRDEQF
.,TRBV7-2,ASSPLGAGELF
TRBD2,TRBV4-1,ASSQERSGGRGEF
.,TRBV7-2,ASSLRTSQHGYT
.,TRBV2,ASRGGEYSPLH
.,TRBV12-3/TRBV12-4,ASSPGARAEAF
.,TRBV6-5,ASSYSGSQNEKLF
.,TRBV3-1/TRBV3-2,ASSQIQGTYGYT
.,TRBV7-3,ASSLRTGSSYNEQF
.,TRBV4-1,ASSQESAGVSDGYT
.,TRBV28,ASSEGGGDQPQH
TRBD2,TRBV9,ASSPEGGSSYNEQF
.,TRBV9,ASSVQKPTDTQY
.,TRBV11-2,ASRPRPGPAKNIQY
.,TRBV6-4,ASSDQATGELF
.,TRBV20-1,SASTNMNSPLH
TRBD2,TRBV3-1/TRBV3-2,ASSPSGRRYNEQF
.,TRBV6-5,ASSPQRSSYEQY
TRBD1,TRBV19,ASSSTGGTGELF
TRBD2,TRBV10-3,ASSGTSGRRNTGELF
TRBD1,TRBV29-1,STMGTGPYEQY
TRBD1,TRBV11-2,ASSRDRWKPSYGYT
TRBD1,TRBV12-5,ASAPEFTGAKNGYT
.,TRBV6-5,ASSLGPAGTEAF
.,TRBV19,ASSTQRVQVTGYT
.,TRBV16,ASSGPGAGKNIQY
.,TRBV3-1/TRBV3-2,ASSQGPGETEAF